This T cell receptor beta chain stems from a study of cytomegalovirus exposure and HLA in healthy donors. A word on this clone: Its antigen is still unknown.

Findings and limits, study-wide: In a later analysis, DRB1 alleles had the most associated TCRs; HLA-C alleles the fewest.

The PCR was carried out with 60 Vbeta primers and 13 Jbeta primers. As handled by the study authors: About 9.9 million of the approximately 80 million unique TCR beta chains counted in a later analysis were shared. The method was immunoSEQ multiplex PCR; TCRdb's version includes in-frame clones alone and lacks a portion of them. V and J calls and clone size are as listed in that table; D and trimming were resolved from the DNA. The sample lists under 85,000 clones; almost 70% were seen once. Germline-derived CDR1 and CDR2 are SNHLY and FYNNEI. The CDR3 sequence is 15 residues long. V gave up 7 bases and J gave up 8 bases; unmatched junction bases: 10.

What was sequenced was PBMCs. The origin of this receptor is a man between 35 and 55 years old in good health and CMV-seropositive. The chain links TRBV2 to TRBJ1-4, with 10 bases matching TRBD1. In DNA, the CDR3 is TGTGCCAGCATGTTTGGGACAGGGGTTGTGGAAAAACTGTTTTTT. It is translated as CASMFGTGVVEKLFF.